The subject of this entry is one T cell receptor beta chain. What it recognizes is unknown. The ends were cut back, 6 bases at V and 1 base at J, with 12 bases in the middle. Germline V gene lookup returns CDR1 MDHEN and CDR2 SYDVKM. CDR3 length: 14 amino acids. This record belongs to a study of T cells in Graves' hyperthyroidism and ophthalmopathy. Study as a whole: It was at initial diagnosis, before any treatment, that peripheral blood was collected. Broader study findings: Most thyroid clonotypes with frequency above 0.001 were detected in blood. Before onset, by a median of around 6.1 months, the model predicted ophthalmopathy.

It was RNA transcripts that yielded the amplified TCR beta CDR3 regions. First-round RT-PCR targeting the TCR CDR3 was performed with the HTBI primer set. TCRdb analysed the multiplex PCR reads with MiXCR anew, one entry per CDR3 protein. The sample includes under 400,000 distinct CDR3 sequences, approximately 22% seen only once; the top ten take 50% to 65%. V gene TRBV28 combines with J gene TRBJ1-1; D not certain. The clonotype was recovered from a woman aged 50 to 65 with Graves' hyperthyroidism. The sequenced material came from blood. CDR3 in DNA: TGTGCCAGCAGCCCCGAACAGAGGAACACTGAAGCTTTCTTT. Its protein is CASSPEQRNTEAFF.